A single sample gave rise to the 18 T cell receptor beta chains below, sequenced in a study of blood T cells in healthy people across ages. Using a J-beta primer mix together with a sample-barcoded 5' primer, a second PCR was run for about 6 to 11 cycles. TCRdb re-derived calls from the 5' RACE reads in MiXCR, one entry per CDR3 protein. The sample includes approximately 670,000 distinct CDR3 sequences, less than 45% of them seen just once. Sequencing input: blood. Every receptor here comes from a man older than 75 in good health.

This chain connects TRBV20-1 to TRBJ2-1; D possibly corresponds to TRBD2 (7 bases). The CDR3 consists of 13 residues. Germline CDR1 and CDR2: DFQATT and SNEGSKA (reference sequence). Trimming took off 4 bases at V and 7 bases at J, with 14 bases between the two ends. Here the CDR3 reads CSANGGPGNEQFF. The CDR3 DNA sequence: TGCAGTGCTAACGGGGGGCCGGGGAATGAGCAGTTCTTC.

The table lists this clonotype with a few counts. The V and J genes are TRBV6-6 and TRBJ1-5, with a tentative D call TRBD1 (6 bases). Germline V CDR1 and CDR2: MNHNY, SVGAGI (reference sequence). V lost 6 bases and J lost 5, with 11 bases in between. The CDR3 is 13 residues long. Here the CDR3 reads CASSRGHDQPQHF. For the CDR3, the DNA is TGTGCCAGCAGCCGGGGGCACGATCAGCCCCAGCATTTT.

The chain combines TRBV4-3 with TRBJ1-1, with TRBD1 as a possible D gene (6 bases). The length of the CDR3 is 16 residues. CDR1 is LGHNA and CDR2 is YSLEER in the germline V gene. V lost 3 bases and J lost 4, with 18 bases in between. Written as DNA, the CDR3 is TGCGCCAGCAGCCACGACCCCGGGGGCAGACCCACTGAAGCTTTCTTT. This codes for CASSHDPGGRPTEAFF.

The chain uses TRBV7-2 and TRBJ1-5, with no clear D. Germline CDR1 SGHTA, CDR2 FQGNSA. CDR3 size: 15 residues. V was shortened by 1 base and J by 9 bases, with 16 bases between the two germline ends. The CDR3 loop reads CASSLEAEGWSPQHF. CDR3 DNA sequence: TGTGCCAGCAGCTTAGAAGCGGAGGGTTGGTCGCCCCAGCATTTT.

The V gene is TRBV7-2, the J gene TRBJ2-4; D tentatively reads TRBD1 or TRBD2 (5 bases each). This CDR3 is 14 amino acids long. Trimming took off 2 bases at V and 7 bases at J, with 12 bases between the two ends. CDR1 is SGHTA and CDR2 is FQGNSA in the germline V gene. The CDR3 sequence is CASSLLGQRNIQYF. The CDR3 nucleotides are TGTGCCAGCAGCTTACTGGGGCAGCGGAACATTCAGTACTTC. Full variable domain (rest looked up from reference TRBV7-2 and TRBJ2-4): GAGVSQSPSNKVTEKGKDVELRCDPISGHTALYWYRQSLGQGLEFLIYFQGNSAPDKSGLPSDRFSAERTGGSVSTLTIQRTQQEDSAVYLCASSLLGQRNIQYFGAGTRLSVL.

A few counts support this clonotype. CDR3 residues: CASRSARQGGLTEAFF. Written as DNA, the CDR3 is TGTGCCAGCAGGTCCGCCCGCCAGGGAGGCCTCACTGAAGCTTTCTTT. V gene TRBV28 combines with J gene TRBJ1-1, with D possibly being TRBD1 (5 bases). The CDR3 extends over 16 amino acids. Between the trimmed V and J ends, which lost 6 bases and 4 bases, there was a span of 21 bases. CDR1 and CDR2 from the germline V gene are MDHEN and SYDVKM. Full variable domain (outside the CDR3, taken from reference TRBV28 and TRBJ1-1): DVKVTQSSRYLVKRTGEKVFLECVQDMDHENMFWYRQDPGLGLRLIYFSYDVKMKEKGDIPEGYSVSREKKERFSLILESASTNQTSMYLCASRSARQGGLTEAFFGQGTRLTVV.

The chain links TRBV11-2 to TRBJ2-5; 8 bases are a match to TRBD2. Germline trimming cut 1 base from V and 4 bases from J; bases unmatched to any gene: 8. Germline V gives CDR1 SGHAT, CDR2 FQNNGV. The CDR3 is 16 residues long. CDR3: CASSLVSGGARETQYF. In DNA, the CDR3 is TGTGCCAGCAGCTTAGTGTCCGGGGGGGCCCGAGAGACCCAGTACTTC.

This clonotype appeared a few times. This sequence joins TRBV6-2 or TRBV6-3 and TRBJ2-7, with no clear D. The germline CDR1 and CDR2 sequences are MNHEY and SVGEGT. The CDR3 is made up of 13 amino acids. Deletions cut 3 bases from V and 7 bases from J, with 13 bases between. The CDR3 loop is CASSYTTPLEQYF. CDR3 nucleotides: TGTGCCAGCAGTTATACCACTCCCTTGGAGCAGTACTTC.

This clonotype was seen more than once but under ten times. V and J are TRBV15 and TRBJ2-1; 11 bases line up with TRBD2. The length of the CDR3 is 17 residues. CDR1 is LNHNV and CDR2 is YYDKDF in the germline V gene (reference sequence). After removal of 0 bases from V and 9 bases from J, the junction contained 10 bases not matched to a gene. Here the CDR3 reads CATSRDGELAGVGEQFF. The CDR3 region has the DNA TGTGCCACCAGCAGAGATGGGGAACTAGCGGGAGTTGGTGAGCAGTTCTTC.

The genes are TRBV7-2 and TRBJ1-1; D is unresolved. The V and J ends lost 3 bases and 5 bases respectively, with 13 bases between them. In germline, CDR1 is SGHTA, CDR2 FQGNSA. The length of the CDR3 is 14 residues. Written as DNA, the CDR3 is TGTGCCAGCAGCTTTTCCGGGGTACAGACTGAAGCTTTCTTT. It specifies CASSFSGVQTEAFF.

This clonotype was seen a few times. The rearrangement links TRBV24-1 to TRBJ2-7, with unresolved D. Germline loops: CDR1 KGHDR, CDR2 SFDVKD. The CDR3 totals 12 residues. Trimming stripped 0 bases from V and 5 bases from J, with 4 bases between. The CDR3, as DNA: TGTGCCACCAGTGATTTGGGGCACGAGCAGTACTTC. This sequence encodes CATSDLGHEQYF.

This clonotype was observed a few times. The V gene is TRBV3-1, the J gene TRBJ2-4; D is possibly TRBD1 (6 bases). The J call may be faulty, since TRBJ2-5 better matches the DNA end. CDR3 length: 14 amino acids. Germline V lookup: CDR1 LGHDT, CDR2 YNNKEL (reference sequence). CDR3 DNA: TGTGCCAGCAGCCAAGCACAGGGAAGAGAGACCCAGTACTTC. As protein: CASSQAQGRETQYF.

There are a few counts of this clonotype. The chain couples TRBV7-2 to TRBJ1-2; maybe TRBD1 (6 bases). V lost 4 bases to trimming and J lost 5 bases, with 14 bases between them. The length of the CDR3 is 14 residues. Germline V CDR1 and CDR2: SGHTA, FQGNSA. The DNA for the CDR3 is TGTGCCAGCAGCTCCGTCCGGGGGCCTTATGGCTACACCTTC. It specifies CASSSVRGPYGYTF.

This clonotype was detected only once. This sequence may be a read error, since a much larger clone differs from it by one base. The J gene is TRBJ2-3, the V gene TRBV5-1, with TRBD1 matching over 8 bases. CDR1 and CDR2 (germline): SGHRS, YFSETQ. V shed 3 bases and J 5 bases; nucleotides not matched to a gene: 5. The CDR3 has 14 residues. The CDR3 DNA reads TGCGCCAGCAGCTGGGGACAGGACAGAGATACGCAGTATTTT. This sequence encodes CASSWGQDRDTQYF.

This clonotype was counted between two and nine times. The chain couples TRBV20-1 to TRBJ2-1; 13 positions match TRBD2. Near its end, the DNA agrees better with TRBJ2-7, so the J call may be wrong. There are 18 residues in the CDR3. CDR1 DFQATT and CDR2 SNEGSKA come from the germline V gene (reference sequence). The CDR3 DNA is TGCAGTGCGCTACAGGGGCCCGGGACTAGCGGGACCTACAATGAGCAGTACTTC. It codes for CSALQGPGTSGTYNEQYF.

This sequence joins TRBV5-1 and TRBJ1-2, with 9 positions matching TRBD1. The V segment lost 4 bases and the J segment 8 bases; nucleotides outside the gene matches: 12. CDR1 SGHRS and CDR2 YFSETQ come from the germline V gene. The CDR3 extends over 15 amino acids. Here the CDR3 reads CASSRDVQGATGYTF. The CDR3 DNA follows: TGCGCCAGCAGCAGAGACGTACAGGGGGCGACGGGCTACACCTTC.

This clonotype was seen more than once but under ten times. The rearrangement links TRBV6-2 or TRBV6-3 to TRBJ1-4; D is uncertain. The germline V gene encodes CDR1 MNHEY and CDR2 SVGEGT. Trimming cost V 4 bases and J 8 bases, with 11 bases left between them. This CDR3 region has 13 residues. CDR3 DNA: TGTGCCAGCAGTTTGGAGGTTCGGGAAAAACTGTTTTTT. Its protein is CASSLEVREKLFF.

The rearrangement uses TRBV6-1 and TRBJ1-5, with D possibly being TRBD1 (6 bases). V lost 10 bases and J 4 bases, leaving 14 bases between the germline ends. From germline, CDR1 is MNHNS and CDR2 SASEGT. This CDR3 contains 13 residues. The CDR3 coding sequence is TGTGCCATCTTACAGGGATATAATCAGCCCCAGCATTTT. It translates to CAILQGYNQPQHF.